The clone carrying this TCR beta chain came up once. The data were obtained in a study of shared clonotypes between healthy human individuals. The CDR3 length is 15 residues. V lost 3 bases and J lost 4; bases outside the gene matches: 5. CDR1 LGHNA and CDR2 YSLEER come from the germline V gene. Genomic DNA of every subset was divided equally among multiple immunoSEQ plates. Unsorted PBMC replicate PCRs used roughly 270 ng DNA, 25,000 to 35,000 T cell genomes. Authors' methods: There were no quality scores in the junction-only immunoSEQ sequences, so filtering differed. Sequencing used immunoSEQ multiplex PCR; TCRdb keeps in-frame clones, though not all of them. V, J and clone size reflect that table, while D and trimming were determined from the DNA. Altogether some 470,000 clones are present, 60% to 85% being singletons, with the ten largest covering roughly 13%. Genomic DNA, for the unsorted samples, came from tens of millions of PBMCs.

This receptor was taken from a woman aged 40 to 49 in good health. Some clones in this sample may be carry-over from other donors' samples. The chain recombines TRBV4-3 with TRBJ1-4, with 7 bases matching TRBD1. Material for sequencing was PBMCs. The CDR3 reads CASSHLRDSNEKLFF. CDR3 DNA: TGCGCCAGCAGCCACCTCCGGGACAGTAATGAAAAACTGTTTTTT.